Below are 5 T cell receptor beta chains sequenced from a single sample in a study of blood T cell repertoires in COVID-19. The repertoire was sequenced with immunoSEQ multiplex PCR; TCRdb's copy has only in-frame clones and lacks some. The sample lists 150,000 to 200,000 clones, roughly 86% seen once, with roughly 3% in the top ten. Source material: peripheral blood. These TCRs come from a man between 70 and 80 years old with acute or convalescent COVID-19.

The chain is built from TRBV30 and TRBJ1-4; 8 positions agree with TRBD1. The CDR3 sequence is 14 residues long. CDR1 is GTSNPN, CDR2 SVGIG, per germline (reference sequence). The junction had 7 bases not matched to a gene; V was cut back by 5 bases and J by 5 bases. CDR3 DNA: TGTGCCTGGCGACAGGGGACTTTGAATGAAAAACTGTTTTTT. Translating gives CAWRQGTLNEKLFF.

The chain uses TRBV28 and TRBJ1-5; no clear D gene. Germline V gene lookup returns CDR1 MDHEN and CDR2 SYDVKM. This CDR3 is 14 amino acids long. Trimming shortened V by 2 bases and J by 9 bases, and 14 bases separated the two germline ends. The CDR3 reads CASSLVRAVGPQHF. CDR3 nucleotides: TGTGCCAGCAGTTTAGTGAGGGCTGTTGGGCCCCAGCATTTT.

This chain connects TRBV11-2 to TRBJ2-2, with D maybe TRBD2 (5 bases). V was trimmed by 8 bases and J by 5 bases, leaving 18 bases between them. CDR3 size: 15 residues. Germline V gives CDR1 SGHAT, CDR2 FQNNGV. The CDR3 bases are TGTGCCAGCGAGCTTCGGCCTAGCTGGACCGGGGAGCTGTTTTTT. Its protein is CASELRPSWTGELFF.

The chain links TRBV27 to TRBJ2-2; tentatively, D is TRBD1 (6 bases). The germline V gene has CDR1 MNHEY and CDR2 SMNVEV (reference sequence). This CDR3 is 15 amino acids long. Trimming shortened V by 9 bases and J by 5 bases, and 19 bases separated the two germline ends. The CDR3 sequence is CARGGERVGTGELFF. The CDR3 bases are TGTGCCAGAGGGGGTGAGAGGGTAGGAACCGGGGAGCTGTTTTTT.

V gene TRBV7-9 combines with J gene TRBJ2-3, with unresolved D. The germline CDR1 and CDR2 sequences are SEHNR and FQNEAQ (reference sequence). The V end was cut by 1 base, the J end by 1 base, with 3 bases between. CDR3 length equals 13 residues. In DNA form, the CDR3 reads TGTGCCAGCAGCTTAGTAGGCACAGATACGCAGTATTTT. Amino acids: CASSLVGTDTQYF.